The present T cell receptor beta chain was sequenced within a study of T cells in Graves' hyperthyroidism and ophthalmopathy. The CDR3 has 15 amino acids. V was trimmed by 0 bases and J by 6 bases, leaving 13 bases between them. From germline, CDR1 is SGHRS and CDR2 YFSETQ. Authors of the study amplified TCR beta CDR3 regions from RNA transcripts. First-round RT-PCR of the TCR CDR3 relied on the HTBI primer set. TCRdb ran MiXCR on the multiplex PCR reads and lists one entry per CDR3 protein. The sample has 550,000 to 700,000 distinct CDR3 sequences; about 43% are singletons. The sequenced material came from peripheral blood or thyroid tissue (not recorded which). This chain links TRBV5-1 with TRBJ1-3; tentative D call: TRBD1 (5 bases). This TCR was recovered from an adult woman with Graves' disease, either hyperthyroidism or ophthalmopathy (not recorded which). The CDR3 DNA sequence: TGCGCCAGCAGCTTGGATCCCGGGGCCGAAAACACCATATATTTT. This gives the protein CASSLDPGAENTIYF. The full variable domain, completed using reference TRBV5-1 and TRBJ1-3, is KAGVTQTPRYLIKTRGQQVTLSCSPISGHRSVSWYQQTPGQGLQFLFEYFSETQRNKGNFPGRFSGRQFSNSRSEMNVSTLELGDSALYLCASSLDPGAENTIYFGEGSWLTVV.